This T cell receptor (beta chain) is from a study of identical twins. General study results and limits: Insertions ran lower in abundant cord blood beta clonotypes, though not in memory repertoires.

In germline, CDR1 is MNHNS, CDR2 SASEGT. V gave up 6 bases and J gave up 3 bases, with 15 bases separating them. The CDR3 is made up of 14 amino acids. On this clonotype itself: Its antigen remains unidentified.

TCRdb reprocessed the 5' RACE reads with MiXCR, giving one entry per CDR3 protein. The table has under 800,000 distinct CDR3 sequences, around 20% seen once. This sample also belongs to another study, concerning T cells expressing NK-cell markers.

This receptor was obtained from a woman aged 18-29 years in good health. The chain couples TRBV6-1 to TRBJ2-7; D remains ambiguous. Sample: PBMCs. The DNA for the CDR3 is TGTGCCAGCAGCCGAGCTAAGGAGAGCTACGAGCAGTACTTC. Translated: CASSRAKESYEQYF.